The entry that follows covers one T cell receptor beta chain sequence. Its antigen remains unidentified. No clone much larger than this one lies a single base away; base qualities are absent. The data were taken from a study of identifying expanded T cells in peripheral blood (dated by TCRdb to between 2019 and 2020). In terms of the full investigation: Technical replicates were generated by sequencing separate aliquots of the same genomic DNA pool, with four replicates compared pairwise. Summary of the overall study and its limitations: Across all healthy-donor time intervals, the beta-binomial model significantly cut both the number of clones called differentially abundant and the false-positive rate. Roughly 1.2 differentially abundant clones were flagged by the binomial model between technical replicates, whereas about 15 and 19 were flagged over around two weeks and four weeks, respectively. The authors expected biological variance in healthy repertoires might increase further over much longer intervals such as months to years. Variance in clone template counts between roughly two-week samples significantly increased with total template count across all healthy donors.

Ends trimmed: V by 4 bases, J by 2 bases; bases unmatched to a gene: 3. The germline V gene specifies SGHTA as CDR1 and FQGTGA as CDR2. The CDR3, cysteine through phenylalanine, is 14 amino acids long. Only CDR3 DNA remains: 42 bases, in frame from the first base. TCRbeta CDR3 regions were profiled by bias-controlled multiplex PCR amplification of genomic DNA with the immunoSEQ Assay. In the paper's pipeline: To quantify the absolute abundance of each unique TCRbeta CDR3 region, the sequences were collapsed and filtered. Differential abundance was tested with two models: a binomial (Fisher-equivalent) model and a beta-binomial model that adds time-dependent variance fitted from healthy donors. Clones with fewer than 5 combined templates were removed, and a clone was called differentially abundant if the clone's Benjamini-Hochberg FDR was below 0.01. Beta-binomial variance was modeled as a function of total template count across the two samples using the form v = (b*log(k)+a)^2. The immuneACCESS repertoire file appears here via TCRdb, limited to in-frame rearrangements. These files lack a portion of the clones; in checked studies, under half of the deficit traces to unresolved V genes, and the cause of the others is not known. V and J calls and clone size are those listed in that table; D and trimming were worked out from the DNA. This sample lists about 100,000 clones; approximately 89% were detected once. 12% to 15% of the sample is held by the ten biggest clonotypes.

No immune events such as infections were documented for the healthy donors during the collection period. Blood repertoires from healthy donors were used as a training cohort for calibrating time-dependent variance in a beta-binomial model of differential abundance of T-cell clones. The training cohort was composed of some ten healthy donors, 3 female and 7 male. On average the donors were around 45 years old, and their ages spanned roughly 29 to 64 years. Whole blood was collected from each healthy donor at three time points spaced roughly two weeks apart and obtained from a commercial supplier. Genomic DNA was extracted from unsorted whole blood for immunosequencing.

This clonotype was sampled from a person aged 18 to 75 in good health. Sequencing input: blood. The chain links TRBV7-3 with TRBJ1-2, and TRBD1 matches 8 of the central bases. CDR3 loop: CASSSRTGNYGYTF. The DNA sequence follows: TGTGCCAGCAGCTCAAGGACAGGGAACTATGGCTACACCTTC.